These 29 T cell receptor beta chains came from one sample sequenced in a study of blood T cell repertoires in COVID-19. Produced via immunoSEQ multiplex PCR; TCRdb's table is partial and in-frame only. The table has about 180,000 clones, 84% seen once. Sequenced input: peripheral blood. The receptors were gathered from a human donor in a cohort sampled during active COVID-19.

The gene calls are TRBV6-2 or TRBV6-3 and TRBJ2-2, with a tentative D call TRBD2 (5 bases). Germline V CDR1 and CDR2: MNHEY, SVGEGT. Trimming pared 2 bases from V and 2 bases from J, leaving 6 bases between. The CDR3 consists of 14 residues. The CDR3 loop reads CASSYGRNTGELFF. CDR3 in DNA: TGTGCCAGCAGTTACGGGAGAAACACCGGGGAGCTGTTTTTT.

This chain uses TRBV20-1 with TRBJ1-2; 7 positions match TRBD1. V lost 5 bases, J lost 8 bases, and 8 bases stayed unmatched. Germline-derived CDR1 and CDR2 are DFQATT and SNEGSKA (reference sequence). This CDR3 is 12 amino acids long. The CDR3 bases are TGCAGTGCTGGTGGGACAGTTAGCGGCTACACCTTC. It translates to CSAGGTVSGYTF.

V gene TRBV6-1 combines with J gene TRBJ1-2; a possible D gene is TRBD1 (6 bases). Trimming took 1 base from V and 4 from J, leaving 10 bases between them. The germline V gene encodes CDR1 MNHNS and CDR2 SASEGT. The length of the CDR3 is 14 residues. The CDR3 here is CASSEGGGAYGYTF. The CDR3 DNA reads as TGTGCCAGCAGTGAAGGGGGGGGCGCCTATGGCTACACCTTC.

The J gene is TRBJ2-5, the V gene TRBV9; 14 nucleotides align to TRBD2. The CDR3 has 19 residues. Trimming took 0 bases from V and 1 from J; bases not matched to a gene: 8. Looked up from germline, CDR1 is SGDLS and CDR2 is YYNGEE. CDR3: CASSVDPRTSGGPQETQYF. The DNA of the CDR3 is TGTGCCAGCAGCGTAGACCCCCGGACTAGCGGGGGGCCCCAAGAGACCCAGTACTTC.

This chain joins TRBV3-1 (or the pseudogene TRBV3-2) and TRBJ2-5; 8 bases are shared with TRBD2. The CDR3 is 15 amino acids. CDR1 and CDR2 from the germline V gene are LGHDT and YNNKEL (reference sequence). V dropped 4 bases and J dropped 7; count of bases not matched to a gene: 11. The CDR3 here is CASSLPGGARGTQYF. CDR3 coding DNA: TGTGCCAGCAGCCTGCCCGGGGGGGCTCGGGGGACCCAGTACTTC.

The rearrangement uses TRBV6-2 or TRBV6-3 and TRBJ2-3, with 10 positions matching TRBD2. V was clipped by 2 bases and J by 0 bases; unmatched bases: 5. This CDR3 comprises 17 residues. The germline V gene encodes CDR1 MNHEY and CDR2 SVGEGT. The DNA for the CDR3 is TGTGCCAGCAGTTACCACATGACTAGCGGGAGCACAGATACGCAGTATTTT. This encodes CASSYHMTSGSTDTQYF.

V gene TRBV3-1 (or the pseudogene TRBV3-2) combines with J gene TRBJ2-5, with 7 bases fitting TRBD2. The CDR3 runs 14 residues. Germline CDR1 LGHDT, CDR2 YNNKEL (reference sequence). V was pared by 6 bases and J by 5 bases, with 9 bases of the junction left unmatched. The CDR3 loop reads CASRPAPGGETQYF. As DNA, the CDR3 is TGTGCCAGCAGGCCCGCCCCCGGGGGGGAGACCCAGTACTTC.

The chain employs TRBV19 and TRBJ1-1; 8 bases line up with TRBD1. The germline CDR1 and CDR2 sequences are LNHDA and SQIVND (reference sequence). Trimming removed 10 bases from V and 1 base from J; junction bases left unmatched: 8. The CDR3 extends over 14 amino acids. The CDR3: CANIVDRENTEAFF. The DNA of the CDR3 is TGTGCCAACATAGTGGACAGGGAGAACACTGAAGCTTTCTTT.

The V call is TRBV6-5, the J call TRBJ1-2; maybe TRBD1 (6 bases). The CDR3 is made up of 14 amino acids. The V gene lost 8 bases and the J gene lost 4 bases, with 17 bases spanning the gap. Germline V gene lookup returns CDR1 MNHEY and CDR2 SVGAGI. The CDR3 here is CASYNWGTPYGYTF. The DNA for the CDR3 is TGTGCCAGCTATAACTGGGGGACACCCTATGGCTACACCTTC.

The chain employs TRBV12-3 or TRBV12-4 and TRBJ2-7, with D possibly matching TRBD1 (5 bases). V was clipped by 6 bases and J by 9 bases, with 18 bases between them. This CDR3 has 13 amino acids. The CDR3 DNA reads TGTGCCAGCAGGGCCAGGGCCTTTTTTAGGCAGTACTTC. It yields the protein CASRARAFFRQYF.

This chain connects TRBV18 to TRBJ1-1; 9 bases are shared with TRBD1. Germline trimming cut 5 bases from V and 5 bases from J; bases unmatched to any gene: 9. Per the germline V gene, CDR1 is KGHSH and CDR2 is LQKENI. The CDR3 is made up of 15 amino acids. CDR3 nucleotide sequence: TGTGCCAGCTCATCTCAGACAGGGGGGAGGACTGAAGCTTTCTTT. It yields the protein CASSSQTGGRTEAFF.

CDR3 sequence (DNA): TGCGCCAGCAGCAGCGGAGAGACCCAGTACTTC. Translation gives CASSSGETQYF. The rearrangement links TRBV4-1 to TRBJ2-5; D possibly corresponds to TRBD2 (5 bases). The V gene lost 5 bases and the J gene lost 4 bases, with 5 bases spanning the gap. CDR3 size: 11 residues. Germline lookup yields CDR1 MGHRA and CDR2 YSYEKL.

The gene calls are TRBV7-3 and TRBJ2-7; D gene ambiguous. Germline-derived CDR1 and CDR2 are SGHTA and FQGTGA. Trimming removed 5 bases at V and 3 bases at J, with 11 bases between. This CDR3 has 13 amino acids. CDR3 coding DNA: TGTGCCAGCAGCCCCTCGGCAGGCTACGAGCAGTACTTC. It translates to CASSPSAGYEQYF.

The rearrangement links TRBV18 to TRBJ2-6; tentative D call: TRBD1 (6 bases). The CDR3 covers 21 residues. The germline V gene has CDR1 KGHSH and CDR2 LQKENI. V was pared by 4 bases and J by 0 bases, with 25 bases between. For the CDR3, the DNA is TGTGCCAGCTCACGCATTACACAGGGAAATTTGGAGTCCTCTGGGGCCAACGTCCTGACTTTC. Translating gives CASSRITQGNLESSGANVLTF.

V and J are TRBV12-3 or TRBV12-4 and TRBJ2-3; D call uncertain. The CDR3 spans 13 residues. Trimming removed 2 bases from V and 6 bases from J, with 9 bases in between. The CDR3, as DNA: TGTGCCAGCAGTTTACCGACTGAGGATACGCAGTATTTT. This sequence encodes CASSLPTEDTQYF.

The chain carries TRBV7-9 and TRBJ2-7; 10 nucleotides match TRBD1. CDR3 length equals 15 residues. Germline lookup yields CDR1 SEHNR and CDR2 FQNEAQ (reference sequence). Unmatched junction bases numbered 8, after V lost 3 bases and J lost 6 bases. The CDR3 region has the DNA TGTGCCAGCAGCTTGACTGGGACAGGGGTAAGCGAGCAGTACTTC. Protein sequence: CASSLTGTGVSEQYF.

This clone has more than one count but fewer than ten. This chain joins TRBV30 and TRBJ2-7; a possible D gene is TRBD1 (6 bases). The CDR3 totals 13 residues. Germline V gene lookup returns CDR1 GTSNPN and CDR2 SVGIG (reference sequence). V gave up 0 bases and J gave up 9 bases, with 15 bases separating them. The CDR3 region is CAWSVISEGVQYF. The CDR3 nucleotides read TGTGCCTGGAGTGTCATTTCTGAGGGGGTGCAGTACTTC. Full variable domain (rest looked up from reference TRBV30 and TRBJ2-7): SQTIHQWPATLVQPVGSPLSLECTVEGTSNPNLYWYRQAAGRGLQLLFYSVGIGQISSEVPQNLSASRPQDRQFILSSKKLLLSDSGFYLCAWSVISEGVQYFGPGTRLTVT.

This clone was observed a single time. The rearrangement uses TRBV18 and TRBJ2-2; 9 nucleotides agree with TRBD2. Trimming removed 0 bases from V and 0 bases from J; junction bases left unmatched: 5. CDR1 is KGHSH, CDR2 LQKENI, per germline. The CDR3 consists of 18 residues. Here the CDR3 DNA reads TGTGCCAGCTCACCACCGGGAAGCGGGGGGCCGAACACCGGGGAGCTGTTTTTT. Its protein is CASSPPGSGGPNTGELFF.

J is TRBJ1-2 and V is TRBV15; 8 nucleotides align to TRBD1. The V segment lost 4 bases and the J segment 0 bases; nucleotides outside the gene matches: 7. CDR3 size: 16 residues. CDR1 LNHNV and CDR2 YYDKDF come from the germline V gene (reference sequence). CDR3 sequence (DNA): TGTGCCACCAGCATGGTAGAGGACAGGGCTAACTATGGCTACACCTTC. Its translation is CATSMVEDRANYGYTF. Together with reference TRBV15 and TRBJ1-2, the CDR3 gives the full variable domain: DAMVIQNPRYQVTQFGKPVTLSCSQTLNHNVMYWYQQKSSQAPKLLFHYYDKDFNNEADTPDNFQSRRPNTSFCFLDIRSPGLGDTAMYLCATSMVEDRANYGYTFGSGTRLTVV.

This clone turned up a few times. V usage is TRBV7-8 and J usage is TRBJ2-3, with 7 bases lining up with TRBD2. CDR1 and CDR2 (germline): SGHVS, FQNEAQ. CDR3 length: 14 amino acids. The junction had 4 bases not matched to a gene; V was cut back by 2 bases and J by 5 bases. The CDR3 is CASSLTSGEDTQYF. The CDR3 DNA is TGTGCCAGCAGCTTAACGAGCGGGGAAGATACGCAGTATTTT. The full variable domain, rest sourced from reference TRBV7-8 and TRBJ2-3, is GAGVSQSPRYKVAKRGQDVALRCDPISGHVSLFWYQQALGQGPEFLTYFQNEAQLDKSGLPSDRFFAERPEGSVSTLKIQRTQQEDSAVYLCASSLTSGEDTQYFGPGTRLTVL.

A few counts support this clone. This sequence joins TRBV6-6 and TRBJ2-2; 9 bases are shared with TRBD1. Trimming at V came to 6 bases and at J to 11 bases, leaving 16 bases not matched to a gene. Germline CDR1 reads MNHNY; CDR2 reads SVGAGI (reference sequence). This CDR3 region has 16 residues. CDR3 coding DNA: TGTGCCAGCAGAAGACCGGGACAGGGATTCAGGGGTGAGCTGTTTTTT. Its protein is CASRRPGQGFRGELFF.

The chain couples TRBV5-1 to TRBJ1-2, with D possibly TRBD1 on 6 matching bases. This CDR3 comprises 14 residues. V was pared by 7 bases and J by 0 bases, with 13 bases between. Germline V lookup: CDR1 SGHRS, CDR2 YFSETQ. CDR3 DNA: TGCGCCAGCCGAACAGGGAGCTCTAACTATGGCTACACCTTC. The encoded protein is CASRTGSSNYGYTF.

The chain couples TRBV4-1 to TRBJ1-2, with 7 nucleotides matching TRBD1. Germline loops: CDR1 MGHRA, CDR2 YSYEKL. The CDR3 loop spans 16 amino acids. V was pared by 0 bases and J by 4 bases, with 8 bases of the junction left unmatched. CDR3 in amino acids: CASSQDWAGGSYGYTF. In DNA, the CDR3 is TGCGCCAGCAGCCAAGATTGGGCAGGGGGTTCCTATGGCTACACCTTC.

J is TRBJ2-1 and V is TRBV10-2, with D tentatively TRBD2 (5 bases). This CDR3 has 13 residues. V lost 6 bases to trimming and J lost 2 bases, with 8 bases between them. Germline V gene data show CDR1 as WSHSY and CDR2 as SAAADI. CDR3: CASRGETYNEQFF. In DNA form, the CDR3 reads TGCGCCAGCAGGGGAGAGACCTACAATGAGCAGTTCTTC.

The sample holds one count of this clone. This sequence joins TRBV30 and TRBJ1-4; 12 bases are shared with TRBD1. The germline CDR1 and CDR2 sequences are GTSNPN and SVGIG (reference sequence). Germline trimming cut 3 bases from V and 7 bases from J; bases unmatched to any gene: 3. This CDR3 has 14 residues. CDR3 sequence reads: CAWRGQGAGEKLFF. DNA of the CDR3: TGTGCCTGGAGGGGACAGGGGGCTGGTGAAAAACTGTTTTTT.

The V gene is TRBV5-1, the J gene TRBJ2-7; 9 bases are a match to TRBD1. The CDR3 totals 14 residues. J was trimmed by 5 bases and V by 2 bases; bases with no gene match: 5. Germline V CDR1 and CDR2: SGHRS, YFSETQ. CDR3 sequence (DNA): TGCGCCAGCAGCTTACAGGGGGCTCCCCACGAGCAGTACTTC. It yields the protein CASSLQGAPHEQYF.

The chain is built from TRBV3-1 (or the pseudogene TRBV3-2) and TRBJ2-1; 7 bases line up with TRBD1. The CDR3 covers 12 residues. V shed 3 bases, J shed 9 bases, and the junction held 2 bases outside the gene matches. Germline V gene data show CDR1 as LGHDT and CDR2 as YNNKEL (reference sequence). CDR3 in amino acids: CASSQDRLEQFF. The CDR3 DNA reads as TGTGCCAGCAGCCAGGACAGGCTTGAGCAGTTCTTC.

Notes on this clone: The CDR3 carries no conserved terminal phenylalanine or tryptophan, so it likely arises from a read error. In DNA form, the CDR3 reads TGTGCCATCAGCCCTGGGTCCGGGACAGTGGGGAATGGCTACACCCTC. Translating gives CAISPGSGTVGNGYTL. The chain recombines TRBV10-3 with TRBJ1-2, with TRBD1 matching over 7 bases. The J segment lost 6 bases and the V segment lost 6 bases, leaving 16 bases of the junction unmatched. Germline CDR1 and CDR2: ENHRY and SYGVKD. There are 16 residues in the CDR3.

This chain uses TRBV19 with TRBJ1-5, with a weak D call TRBD1 (6 bases). This CDR3 spans 16 amino acids. V shed 5 bases and J shed 2 bases, with 16 bases lying between them. Germline V gene data show CDR1 as LNHDA and CDR2 as SQIVND (reference sequence). Here the CDR3 DNA reads TGTGCCAGTAGTCGGCAGGGGAGATTAGGCAATCAGCCCCAGCATTTT. Its protein is CASSRQGRLGNQPQHF.